This is a list of T cell receptor beta chains from one sample in a study of CD8 T cells in Susac syndrome. TCRdb passed the immunoSEQ multiplex PCR reads through MiXCR, listing each CDR3 protein once. The profile shows approximately 180,000 distinct CDR3 sequences, 95% of them singletons. Material for sequencing was CD4+ T cells from PBMCs. These receptors were collected from a human donor with multiple sclerosis. The CDR3 runs from the conserved cysteine through the conserved F or W. The D gene is left open where the match is weak. Part of the rows lack a size; the others show once, few, many or a class for expanded clones.

j_gene | abundance | d_gene | v_gene | CDR3aa | CDR3nt
TRBJ2-7 | . | . | TRBV20-1 | CSSRDRLAYEQYF | TGCAGTTCTAGGGACCGACTCGCCTACGAGCAGTACTTC
TRBJ1-2 | . | TRBD1 | TRBV29-1 | CSVEGQGARGYTF | TGCAGCGTTGAAGGCCAGGGGGCGCGTGGCTACACCTTC
TRBJ2-1 | . | TRBD2 | TRBV24-1 | CATSDTGTSDAYNEQFF | TGTGCCACCAGTGATACCGGGACTAGCGACGCCTACAATGAGCAGTTCTTC
TRBJ2-1 | . | TRBD1 | TRBV4-3 | CASSQVGTGSYNEQFF | TGCGCCAGCAGCCAAGTCGGGACAGGCTCCTACAATGAGCAGTTCTTC
TRBJ2-1 | few | . | TRBV28 | CASSLEREQFF | TGTGCCAGCAGTTTAGAGCGTGAGCAGTTCTTC
TRBJ2-3 | . | TRBD2 | TRBV2 | CASRPGGGWTDTQYF | TGTGCCAGCCGTCCGGGCGGGGGGTGGACAGATACGCAGTATTTT
TRBJ2-5 | . | . | TRBV3-1 | CASSLLGETQYF | TGTGCCAGCAGCCTTCTAGGGGAGACCCAGTACTTC
TRBJ1-2 | . | . | TRBV29-1 | CSVGGDNYGYTF | TGCAGCGTTGGGGGGGACAACTATGGCTACACCTTC
TRBJ2-3 | . | TRBD1 | TRBV3-1 | CASSPRTGITDTQYF | TGTGCCAGCAGCCCAAGGACAGGGATCACAGATACGCAGTATTTT
TRBJ2-3 | . | . | TRBV29-1 | CSVTGTLTPDTQYF | TGCAGCGTGACAGGGACTTTGACTCCAGATACGCAGTATTTT
TRBJ2-5 | . | . | TRBV12-3/TRBV12-4 | CASSLDRWGSHQETQYF | TGTGCCAGCAGTTTAGATAGGTGGGGATCTCACCAAGAGACCCAGTACTTC
TRBJ2-5 | . | . | TRBV3-1 | CASSRPTVLQETQYF | TGTGCCAGCAGCCGGCCGACAGTACTTCAAGAGACCCAGTACTTC
TRBJ1-1 | once | . | TRBV29-1 | CSVSNRANTEAFF | TGCAGCGTTTCCAACAGGGCAAACACTGAAGCTTTCTTT
TRBJ1-1 | . | TRBD1 | TRBV29-1 | CSVWTGLNTEAFF | TGCAGCGTGTGGACAGGACTGAACACTGAAGCTTTCTTT
TRBJ2-3 | . | . | TRBV9 | CASSVSLDLTDTQYF | TGTGCCAGCAGCGTATCGCTGGATTTAACAGATACGCAGTATTTT
TRBJ2-7 | once | . | TRBV5-4 | CASSLLFNGGYEQYF | TGTGCCAGCAGCTTATTGTTTAATGGGGGCTACGAGCAGTACTTC
TRBJ2-6 | . | . | TRBV20-1 | CSARDRWGGGANVLTF | TGCAGTGCTAGAGATCGTTGGGGCGGTGGGGCCAACGTCCTGACTTTC
TRBJ2-7 | . | . | TRBV11-2 | CASSLEIAEQYF | TGTGCCAGCAGCTTAGAGATAGCCGAGCAGTACTTC
TRBJ1-2 | . | . | TRBV6-6 | CASSLRDGANYGYTF | TGTGCCAGCAGTTTAAGGGACGGAGCTAACTATGGCTACACCTTC
TRBJ2-7 | . | TRBD1 | TRBV30 | CAWTGTGIQYF | TGTGCCTGGACTGGGACAGGGATTCAGTACTTC
TRBJ2-5 | . | TRBD2 | TRBV7-2 | CASSTDGRRETQYF | TGTGCCAGCAGCACCGACGGGAGGCGGGAGACCCAGTACTTC
TRBJ1-2 | . | . | TRBV20-1 | CSAQGGSANYGYTF | TGCAGTGCCCAGGGAGGCAGCGCTAACTATGGCTACACCTTC
TRBJ2-5 | . | TRBD2 | TRBV3-1 | CASSQDRRGGEETQYF | TGTGCCAGCAGCCAAGATAGACGGGGGGGCGAAGAGACCCAGTACTTC
TRBJ2-1 | . | . | TRBV25-1 | CASSRATRSYNEQFF | TGTGCCAGCAGCCGGGCAACTCGCTCCTACAATGAGCAGTTCTTC
TRBJ2-1 | . | . | TRBV15 | CATSRDYLDEQFF | TGTGCCACCAGCAGAGATTACTTGGATGAGCAGTTCTTC
TRBJ1-5 | . | TRBD1 | TRBV4-2 | CASSQDPTGDQPQHF | TGTGCCAGCAGCCAAGACCCGACAGGGGATCAGCCCCAGCATTTT
TRBJ2-3 | . | . | TRBV4-2 | CASSQLDKFTDTQYF | TGTGCCAGCAGCCAGCTGGACAAGTTCACAGATACGCAGTATTTT
TRBJ1-5 | . | . | TRBV5-1 | CASSFGDVGNQPQHF | TGCGCCAGCAGCTTTGGGGATGTTGGCAATCAGCCCCAGCATTTT
TRBJ2-7 | . | . | TRBV13 | CASSQRLTDREQYF | TGTGCCAGCAGCCAGAGATTAACCGACCGCGAGCAGTACTTC
TRBJ2-7 | few | . | TRBV5-1 | CASSRHGPSYEQYF | TGCGCCAGCAGCCGGCACGGGCCTTCCTACGAGCAGTACTTC
TRBJ2-5 | . | TRBD2 | TRBV20-1 | CSALGVRLAGVRETQYF | TGCAGTGCCCTCGGGGTTAGACTAGCGGGGGTCCGAGAGACCCAGTACTTC
TRBJ1-2 | . | . | TRBV4-2 | CASSPETGGIYGYTF | TGTGCCAGCAGCCCCGAGACAGGTGGGATCTATGGCTACACCTTC
TRBJ2-5 | . | . | TRBV5-1 | CASSFSRGGETQYF | TGCGCCAGCAGCTTCTCCAGGGGCGGAGAGACCCAGTACTTC
TRBJ2-4 | . | . | TRBV29-1 | CSVAMGNIQYF | TGCAGCGTTGCCATGGGTAACATTCAGTACTTC
TRBJ1-5 | . | . | TRBV30 | CACSMGGNSNQPQHF | TGTGCCTGCTCCATGGGAGGGAATAGCAATCAGCCCCAGCATTTT
TRBJ2-7 | . | TRBD2 | TRBV5-1 | CASSLYVAGATYEQYF | TGCGCCAGCAGCTTGTATGTAGCGGGGGCAACCTACGAGCAGTACTTC
TRBJ1-5 | . | TRBD1 | TRBV20-1 | CSASEGAIVQPQHF | TGCAGTGCTTCGGAGGGGGCGATAGTTCAGCCCCAGCATTTT
TRBJ1-2 | once | . | TRBV29-1 | CSVDVYNYGYTF | TGCAGCGTTGACGTTTATAACTATGGCTACACCTTC
TRBJ2-4 | . | TRBD2 | TRBV9 | CASSLRGGTSGTLAKNIQYF | TGTGCCAGCAGCCTACGGGGGGGGACTAGCGGGACTCTAGCCAAAAACATTCAGTACTTC
TRBJ2-5 | . | TRBD2 | TRBV20-1 | CSARDLAGTRETQYF | TGCAGTGCTAGAGATCTAGCGGGGACTAGAGAGACCCAGTACTTC
TRBJ2-1 | . | . | TRBV14 | CASSQNFSYNEQFF | TGTGCCAGCAGCCAGAACTTTAGCTACAATGAGCAGTTCTTC
TRBJ1-1 | . | . | TRBV30 | CAWSQNRNTEAFF | TGTGCCTGGAGTCAGAACAGGAACACTGAAGCTTTCTTT
TRBJ1-1 | . | . | TRBV3-1 | CASSSRGEAEAFF | TGTGCCAGCAGTTCCAGAGGGGAAGCGGAAGCTTTCTTT
TRBJ1-1 | . | . | TRBV12-3/TRBV12-4 | CASSFQGLGTEAFF | TGTGCCAGCAGTTTTCAGGGGCTGGGCACTGAAGCTTTCTTT
TRBJ2-5 | . | . | TRBV20-1 | CSAREGYQETQYF | TGCAGTGCTAGAGAGGGTTACCAAGAGACCCAGTACTTC
TRBJ2-1 | . | . | TRBV29-1 | CSVPRLGATYNEQFF | TGCAGCGTTCCACGACTCGGGGCGACTTACAATGAGCAGTTCTTC
TRBJ2-1 | . | . | TRBV5-6 | CASSLYSGTNEQFF | TGTGCCAGCAGCTTGTACTCTGGTACTAATGAGCAGTTCTTC
TRBJ2-5 | . | TRBD2 | TRBV27 | CASSLFGLAGEETQYF | TGTGCCAGCAGTTTATTTGGACTAGCGGGGGAAGAGACCCAGTACTTC
TRBJ2-1 | . | TRBD1 | TRBV18 | CASSRQGNEQFF | TGTGCCAGCTCGCGACAGGGCAATGAGCAGTTCTTC
TRBJ2-5 | . | . | TRBV28 | CASSPNYMETQYF | TGTGCCAGCAGTCCCAACTATATGGAGACCCAGTACTTC
TRBJ1-2 | . | . | TRBV5-1 | CASSFEGTYGYTF | TGCGCCAGCAGCTTTGAGGGAACCTATGGCTACACCTTC
TRBJ2-3 | once | . | TRBV14 | CASSQRWGYTQYF | TGTGCCAGCAGCCAACGGTGGGGCTATACGCAGTATTTT
TRBJ1-1 | once | TRBD1 | TRBV29-1 | CSVEGQGDTEAFF | TGCAGCGTTGAAGGACAGGGAGACACTGAAGCTTTCTTT
TRBJ1-5 | . | . | TRBV3-1 | CASSPGPLGNQPQHF | TGTGCCAGCAGCCCGGGGCCTCTCGGCAATCAGCCCCAGCATTTT
TRBJ1-2 | once | . | TRBV29-1 | CSVDEVRGGYTF | TGCAGCGTTGATGAGGTCCGTGGAGGCTACACCTTC
TRBJ2-1 | . | TRBD1 | TRBV7-3 | CASSPRSRSEREQGIYNEQFF | TGTGCCAGCAGCCCACGTTCGCGATCGGAGAGGGAACAGGGGATCTACAATGAGCAGTTCTTC
TRBJ1-2 | . | . | TRBV6-6 | CASRKEGGGYTF | TGTGCCAGCAGGAAGGAGGGAGGTGGCTACACCTTC